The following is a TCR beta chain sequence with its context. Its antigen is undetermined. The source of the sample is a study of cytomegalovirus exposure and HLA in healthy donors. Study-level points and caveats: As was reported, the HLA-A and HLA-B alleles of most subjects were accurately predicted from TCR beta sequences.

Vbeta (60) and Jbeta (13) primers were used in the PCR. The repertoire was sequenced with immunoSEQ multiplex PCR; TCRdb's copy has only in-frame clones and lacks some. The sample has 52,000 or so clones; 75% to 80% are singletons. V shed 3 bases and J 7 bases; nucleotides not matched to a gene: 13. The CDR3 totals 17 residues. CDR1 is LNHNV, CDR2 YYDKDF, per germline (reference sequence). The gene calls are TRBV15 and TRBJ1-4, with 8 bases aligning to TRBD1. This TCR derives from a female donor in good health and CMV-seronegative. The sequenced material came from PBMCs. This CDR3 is CATSRTPLQGAGEKLFF. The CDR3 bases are TGTGCCACCAGCAGGACCCCTCTCCAGGGGGCAGGTGAAAAACTGTTTTTT.